This T cell receptor beta chain was profiled in a study of shared clonotypes between healthy human individuals. Study findings and constraints: A small donor pool kept down the genetic and exposure-history diversity that was represented.

Within Nashville, Tennessee resided all donors, each a Caucasian adult. This clone came up a few times. Antigen unknown. An assay was performed, and its level was deep. With ten immunoSEQ deep assay plates, unsorted PBMC DNA underwent sequencing. TCRdb's copy holds only in-frame clones and misses some; the assay was immunoSEQ multiplex PCR. Of hundreds of thousands of clones in the sample, around three quarters were seen once. This CDR3 is built from 10 residues. Trimming took 5 bases from V and 11 from J, leaving 9 bases between them. Germline CDR1 and CDR2: DFQATT and SNEGSKA (reference sequence). This chain connects TRBV20-1 to TRBJ1-4; D perhaps matches TRBD1 (6 bases). The receptor was derived from a woman aged 40 to 55 in good health. Some clones in this sample may be carry-over from other donors' samples. The sequencing sample was made of PBMCs. This CDR3 reads CSAPQGKLFF. Written as DNA, the CDR3 is TGCAGTGCTCCACAGGGTAAACTGTTTTTT.